The 18 T cell receptor beta chains reported below all come from one sample, sequenced in a study of cytomegalovirus exposure and HLA in healthy donors. Researchers ran the PCR with 60 Vbeta and 13 Jbeta primers. Only in-frame clones appear in the TCRdb table, and some are missing; sequencing was by immunoSEQ multiplex PCR. The table lists more than 85,000 clones, around four fifths of them singletons. Sequenced: PBMCs. These receptors came from a boy younger than 18 in good health and CMV-seronegative.

CDR3 in DNA: TGTGCCAGCAGCCGGGTTACTGGAAACACCATATATTTT. This encodes CASSRVTGNTIYF. This chain connects TRBV7-3 to TRBJ1-3; D not certain. Trimming took 5 bases from V and 2 from J, leaving 7 bases between them. Germline V gene lookup returns CDR1 SGHTA and CDR2 FQGTGA. The CDR3 runs 13 residues.

The V call is TRBV5-4, the J call TRBJ2-5, with a weak D call TRBD1 (6 bases). Deletions cut 4 bases from V and 4 bases from J, with 17 bases between. This CDR3 region has 15 residues. CDR1 and CDR2 (germline): SGHNT, YYREEE (reference sequence). CDR3 loop: CASSVGDTGRETQYF. CDR3 nucleotide sequence: TGTGCCAGCAGCGTGGGGGACACCGGGCGAGAGACCCAGTACTTC.

V is TRBV29-1 and J is TRBJ2-7; D is possibly TRBD1 (6 bases). The ends were cut back, 5 bases at V and 2 bases at J, with 10 bases in the middle. In germline, CDR1 is SQVTM, CDR2 ANQGSEA. The CDR3 is 12 residues long. CDR3 DNA sequence: TGCAGCGTTCCCACAGGGACCTACGAGCAGTACTTC. Translation: CSVPTGTYEQYF.

The chain uses TRBV4-1 and TRBJ2-7, with D possibly being TRBD1 (6 bases). V was trimmed by 3 bases and J by 0 bases, leaving 9 bases between them. Germline CDR1 reads MGHRA; CDR2 reads YSYEKL. The CDR3 sequence is 14 residues long. The CDR3 sequence: CASSQNRVSYEQYF. In nucleotides, the CDR3 is TGCGCCAGCAGCCAGAACAGGGTCTCCTACGAGCAGTACTTC.

The chain links TRBV6-6 to TRBJ1-6; D uncertain. V was shortened by 7 bases and J by 8 bases, with 12 bases between the two germline ends. Germline CDR1 is MNHNY and CDR2 is SVGAGI (reference sequence). The CDR3 has 13 residues. Here the CDR3 DNA reads TGTGCCAGCATTGAGATACGCCATTCACCCCTCCACTTT. Amino acids: CASIEIRHSPLHF.

This clone was recorded a few times. V is TRBV27 and J is TRBJ2-1, with 8 nucleotides matching TRBD2. Per the germline V gene, CDR1 is MNHEY and CDR2 is SMNVEV (reference sequence). The V segment lost 6 bases and the J segment 9 bases; nucleotides outside the gene matches: 7. This CDR3 spans 13 amino acids. In DNA form, the CDR3 reads TGTGCCAGCAGGCCGACTAGCGATATTGAGCAGTTCTTC. It specifies CASRPTSDIEQFF.

This sequence joins TRBV6-4 and TRBJ2-3; D gene unclear. The CDR3 spans 13 residues. V was cut by 5 bases and J by 0 bases, with 6 bases left in between. CDR1 and CDR2 from the germline V gene are MRHNA and SNTAGT. The CDR3, as DNA: TGTGCCAGCAGTTCGTCTAGCACAGATACGCAGTATTTT. It codes for CASSSSSTDTQYF.

This chain connects TRBV13 to TRBJ1-1; D not certain. The germline CDR1 and CDR2 sequences are PRHDT and FYEKMQ (reference sequence). Deletions cut 0 bases from V and 0 bases from J, with 5 bases between. The CDR3 has 14 residues. DNA of the CDR3: TGTGCCAGCAGCTTAGGACAGCTGAACACTGAAGCTTTCTTT. It translates to CASSLGQLNTEAFF.

This rearrangement joins TRBV5-4 to TRBJ2-6; TRBD1 matches at 9 bases. CDR1 is SGHNT and CDR2 is YYREEE in the germline V gene (reference sequence). This CDR3 spans 18 amino acids. With 0 bases clipped from V and 0 bases from J, the junction kept 4 bases outside the gene matches. CDR3 sequence (DNA): TGTGCCAGCAGCTTGGTCGGGACAGGGCCCTCTGGGGCCAACGTCCTGACTTTC. It translates to CASSLVGTGPSGANVLTF.

This clone was detected a few times. The rearrangement joins TRBV4-3 to TRBJ2-3; possibly TRBD2 for D (6 bases). CDR3 length: 15 residues. Trimming removed 2 bases from V and 3 bases from J, with 12 bases in between. Germline V gene lookup returns CDR1 LGHNA and CDR2 YSLEER. The CDR3 nucleotides are TGCGCCAGCAGCCAATCTAGCCGGGGGACAGATACGCAGTATTTT. Translated: CASSQSSRGTDTQYF.

The V call is TRBV6-5, the J call TRBJ1-5; D may be TRBD1 (6 bases). The CDR3 has 14 amino acids. The V end lost 6 bases, the J end lost 5 bases, and 14 bases lay between the germline ends. Germline values: CDR1 MNHEY, CDR2 SVGAGI. CDR3 residues: CASRGTGGHQPQHF. As DNA, the CDR3 is TGTGCCAGCAGGGGCACGGGGGGCCATCAGCCCCAGCATTTT.

This clone has a handful of counts. The rearrangement joins TRBV5-1 to TRBJ2-5; TRBD1 agrees at 9 bases. Looked up from germline, CDR1 is SGHRS and CDR2 is YFSETQ. Unmatched junction bases numbered 7, after V lost 6 bases and J lost 1 base. The CDR3 has 15 residues. DNA for the CDR3: TGCGCCAGCAAAATCCGGGACAGGGTCCAAGAGACCCAGTACTTC. Its protein is CASKIRDRVQETQYF.

The chain uses TRBV4-1 and TRBJ2-7; maybe TRBD2 (5 bases). Trimming pared 2 bases from V and 0 bases from J, leaving 14 bases between. Germline loops: CDR1 MGHRA, CDR2 YSYEKL. The CDR3 is made up of 16 amino acids. CDR3 coding DNA: TGCGCCAGCAGCCAATCCCCTCGAGGGATCTCCTACGAGCAGTACTTC. Translating gives CASSQSPRGISYEQYF.

The gene calls are TRBV5-4 and TRBJ2-1, with 10 nucleotides matching TRBD2. Germline values: CDR1 SGHNT, CDR2 YYREEE (reference sequence). This CDR3 spans 17 amino acids. V was pared by 4 bases and J by 6 bases, with 13 bases of the junction left unmatched. The CDR3 protein is CASSPVVLAGVANEQFF. CDR3 in DNA: TGTGCCAGCAGCCCAGTAGTCCTAGCGGGAGTAGCCAATGAGCAGTTCTTC.

This clone was seen a few times. The rearrangement joins TRBV6-5 to TRBJ1-1; TRBD1 is a possible D gene (5 bases). CDR3 length: 13 amino acids. V shed 6 bases and J shed 7 bases, with 15 bases lying between them. Per the germline V gene, CDR1 is MNHEY and CDR2 is SVGAGI. The chain's CDR3 is CASSDPAGREAFF. The CDR3 nucleotides read TGTGCCAGCAGCGACCCCGCGGGACGTGAAGCTTTCTTT.

This chain connects TRBV9 to TRBJ1-2, with D possibly matching TRBD1 (5 bases). Per germline, CDR1 SGDLS and CDR2 YYNGEE. The CDR3 has 16 amino acids. V was trimmed by 2 bases and J by 2 bases, leaving 16 bases between them. Here the CDR3 reads CASSVGGGRANYGYTF. The CDR3 nucleotides read TGTGCCAGCAGCGTGGGGGGTGGTCGGGCCAACTATGGCTACACCTTC.

The chain joins TRBV6-5 to TRBJ1-2; 8 positions match TRBD1. Germline values: CDR1 MNHEY, CDR2 SVGAGI. Trimming cost V 7 bases and J 8 bases; bases outside gene matches: 15. The CDR3 length is 15 residues. The DNA for the CDR3 is TGTGCCAGCACTCGGACAGGGAGGTCTTCTAGGGGCTACACCTTC. Encoded protein: CASTRTGRSSRGYTF.

The chain couples TRBV7-6 to TRBJ1-3; TRBD1 agrees at 8 bases. V trimming: 6 bases; J trimming: 4 bases; junction bases outside the gene matches: 8. The CDR3 contains 15 residues. The germline V gene has CDR1 SGHVS and CDR2 FNYEAQ. This CDR3 is CASRDRASTGNTIYF. In DNA, the CDR3 is TGTGCCAGCAGGGACAGGGCGAGTACGGGAAACACCATATATTTT.